This entry describes one T cell receptor (beta chain). The junction departs from germline at one end; a sequencing error may be responsible. This specimen includes other DNA sequences encoding the same CDR3. This entry comes from a study of shared clonotypes between healthy human individuals. CDR1 SGHAT and CDR2 FQDESV come from the germline V gene (reference sequence). CDR3 length: 13 residues. This table comes from immunoSEQ multiplex PCR, and its TCRdb copy is limited to in-frame clones, with some not included. The sample consists of 2 million to 2.5 million clones, 85% to 95% of them appearing once.

This TCR came from a man aged 18 to 29 in good health. Some clones in this sample may be carry-over from other donors' samples. The chain recombines TRBV11-1 with TRBJ2-3; D is undetermined. Input material: naive CD4+ T cells from PBMCs. The subset is: CD45RA+ positively selected. The CDR3 loop is CASSLPGPVVQYF. The DNA for the CDR3 is TGTGCTAGCAGCTTACCAGGACCAGTCGTGCAGTATTTT.